The subject of this entry is one T cell receptor beta chain. This sample stems from a study of blood T cell repertoires in COVID-19. Study-wide background: PBMCs, B-cell-depleted T cells, or T cells were the source of the cDNA or gDNA that made up the material.

Method: immunoSEQ multiplex PCR; TCRdb's copy keeps in-frame clones and lacks some. The sample lists 200,000 to 250,000 clones, about 83% occurring once. People in the exposed group encountered a COVID-19 case within 2 weeks before entering the study. Germline V gene sequence: CDR1 SGHDT, CDR2 YYEEEE. V lost 3 bases, J lost 7 bases, and 5 bases lay in between. The CDR3 sequence is 11 residues long. The chain joins TRBV5-6 to TRBJ2-1, with D unclear. The sequence was obtained from a woman between 50 and 59 years old who had been exposed to COVID-19. Sequenced sample: PBMCs or T cells enriched from blood (not recorded which). The CDR3 protein is CASSYKNEQFF. CDR3 nucleotides: TGTGCCAGCAGCTACAAGAATGAGCAGTTCTTC. Full variable domain (missing parts from reference TRBV5-6 and TRBJ2-1): DAGVTQSPTHLIKTRGQQVTLRCSPKSGHDTVSWYQQALGQGPQFIFQYYEEEERQRGNFPDRFSGHQFPNYSSELNVNALLLGDSALYLCASSYKNEQFFGPGTRLTVL.